A selection of T cell receptor beta chains follows, all from one sample in a study of cytomegalovirus exposure and HLA in healthy donors. This table comes from immunoSEQ multiplex PCR, and its TCRdb copy is limited to in-frame clones, with some not included. The table has 150,000 to 200,000 clones, around three quarters seen once. The material sequenced was PBMCs. The receptors shown here come from a woman aged 25 to 39 in good health and CMV-seropositive. The CDR3 runs from the conserved cysteine through the conserved F or W. A D gene is named only where the DNA matches it firmly. Clone size is given for some rows only: seen once, a few or many times, or a class if the clone is expanded.

-	TRBV5-6	-	TRBJ1-4	CASSLIRTDEKLFF	TGTGCCAGCAGCCTGATCCGGACAGATGAAAAACTGTTTTTT
TRBD1	TRBV30	few	TRBJ2-5	CAWRQGSEETQYF	TGTGCCTGGAGACAGGGGTCCGAGGAGACCCAGTACTTC
TRBD1	TRBV5-1	once	TRBJ2-7	CASSPQGATYEQYF	TGCGCCAGCAGCCCGCAGGGGGCTACCTACGAGCAGTACTTC
-	TRBV13	-	TRBJ2-1	CASSFFPTRPYNEQFF	TGTGCCAGCAGCTTCTTCCCTACTCGTCCCTACAATGAGCAGTTCTTC
-	TRBV25-1	-	TRBJ2-5	CASSEFLAGQETQYF	TGTGCCAGCAGTGAATTTTTGGCAGGCCAAGAGACCCAGTACTTC
TRBD1	TRBV2	-	TRBJ1-6	CAGQGQENSPLHF	TGTGCCGGTCAGGGACAGGAGAATTCACCCCTCCACTTT
-	TRBV7-2	-	TRBJ1-1	CASSFTSGTEAFF	TGTGCCAGCAGCTTTACCTCGGGGACTGAAGCTTTCTTT
-	TRBV30	-	TRBJ1-2	CAWSVQHGNYGYTF	TGTGCCTGGAGTGTACAGCACGGAAACTATGGCTACACCTTC
-	TRBV2	-	TRBJ2-4	CASRGQAKNIQYF	TGTGCCAGCAGAGGACAGGCCAAAAACATTCAGTACTTC
TRBD1	TRBV4-3	few	TRBJ2-7	CASSQVPGQTYEQYF	TGCGCCAGCAGCCAAGTACCGGGACAGACCTACGAGCAGTACTTC
TRBD2	TRBV7-2	-	TRBJ2-4	CASSSASGLGKSSKNIQYF	TGTGCCAGCAGCTCGGCTAGCGGCCTGGGGAAAAGTTCCAAAAACATTCAGTACTTC
-	TRBV19	few	TRBJ1-1	CASSLVTRMNTEAFF	TGTGCCAGTAGTCTTGTGACACGAATGAACACTGAAGCTTTCTTT
TRBD2	TRBV10-3	-	TRBJ2-7	CAISISGTSGSSYEQYF	TGTGCCATCAGTATATCCGGGACTAGCGGAAGCTCCTACGAGCAGTACTTC
-	TRBV2	-	TRBJ1-2	CASSEGAGYYGYTF	TGTGCCAGCAGTGAAGGAGCGGGATACTATGGCTACACCTTC
-	TRBV23-1	-	TRBJ1-4	CASSQSFQGGTNEKLFF	TGCGCCAGCAGTCAATCATTCCAGGGAGGCACTAATGAAAAACTGTTTTTT
-	TRBV27	-	TRBJ2-4	CASSYKKTDLAKNIQYF	TGTGCCAGCAGTTATAAAAAGACAGACCTAGCCAAAAACATTCAGTACTTC
TRBD1	TRBV5-5	-	TRBJ2-7	CASSVGQGAPYEQYF	TGTGCCAGCAGCGTGGGACAGGGGGCTCCCTACGAGCAGTACTTC
-	TRBV7-6	-	TRBJ2-6	CASSQGGAGANVLTF	TGTGCCAGCAGCCAAGGCGGAGCTGGGGCCAACGTCCTGACTTTC
-	TRBV4-1	-	TRBJ2-6	CASSQRGGANVLTF	TGCGCCAGCAGCCAAAGGGGAGGGGCCAACGTCCTGACTTTC
-	TRBV4-1	-	TRBJ2-7	CASSPGGGLAYEQYF	TGCGCCAGCAGCCCCGGAGGAGGGTTGGCCTACGAGCAGTACTTC